This section outlines one T cell receptor beta chain sequence together with its context. Here immunoSEQ multiplex PCR was the method, and the copy in TCRdb shows in-frame clones only, minus some. The table records 350,000 or so clones, more than 75% of them present only once. The data are from a study of blood T cell repertoires in COVID-19. Assignment of participants to cohorts was predicated upon participant-reported clinical history. The specimen was PBMCs or T cells enriched from blood (not recorded which). The TCR originated in a woman aged 25-40 years who had recovered from COVID-19.

The DNA for the CDR3 is TGTGCCAGTAGTAAATTACAGGGCGCTGAAGCTTTCTTT. It translates to CASSKLQGAEAFF. J is TRBJ1-1 and V is TRBV19; a weak D match, TRBD1 (6 bases). This CDR3 is 13 amino acids long. Germline V gene lookup returns CDR1 LNHDA and CDR2 SQIVND (reference sequence). The germline V and J ends were trimmed by 4 bases and 6 bases, with 12 bases remaining between them.